This TCR beta chain is drawn from a study of CD8+ T cells in alopecia areata. Study outcomes and limitations: Possibly as an HLA-related effect, TCR sharing across patients appeared less clear than in mice. Normal skin's resident alphabeta T cells are also sequenced in scalp samples.

cDNA prepared by RNA extraction and subsequent reverse transcription served as the template for sequencing. Data came from immunoSEQ multiplex PCR; TCRdb stores just in-frame clones and leaves some out. Of around 250,000 clones listed, roughly 69% are singletons. For this clone: The target antigen is unknown.

V lost 5 bases, J lost 3 bases, and 16 bases stayed unmatched. CDR3 length: 19 amino acids. From germline, CDR1 is SGHTA and CDR2 FQGNSA. The J gene is TRBJ2-1, the V gene TRBV7-2, with 10 bases fitting TRBD2. The material sequenced was CD4+ T cells sorted from blood, taken at week 0. The receptor was derived from a human donor with alopecia areata. The CDR3 sequence: CASSPPPRLAGSSYNEQFF. The CDR3 bases are TGTGCCAGCAGCCCGCCCCCCCGACTAGCGGGCTCTAGCTACAATGAGCAGTTCTTC.